The entry below describes one T cell receptor beta chain. Its antigen remains unknown. Only in-frame clones appear in the TCRdb table, and some are missing; sequencing was by immunoSEQ multiplex PCR. Counted here are around 65,000 clones, 65% to 80% occurring once; the ten biggest clones make up about 2.1%. CDR3 length equals 15 residues. V shed 0 bases, J shed 6 bases, and the junction held 6 bases outside the gene matches. Germline V gene lookup returns CDR1 MNHNY and CDR2 SVGAGI (reference sequence). This sample stems from a study of OX40 agonist ivuxolimab in advanced cancers. About the research overall: The group had a mean age of approximately 60 years, ranged from 23 to 79, and was 80% to 85% male. Of the participants, 40% had some prior anti-PD-1, anti-PD-L1 or anti-CTLA-4 therapy, which was allowed. Study-level points and caveats: There were, on average, more expanded clones in CD8+ T cells than in CD4+.

Blood specimens came from baseline, cycle 4 day 1, and cycle 7 day 1. The receptor comes from an adult with an advanced solid tumor such as melanoma, head and neck, liver or kidney cancer. The sample was CD4+ or CD8+ T cells sorted from blood, taken in a trial of the OX40 agonist ivuxolimab. V usage is TRBV6-6 and J usage is TRBJ2-7, with 9 positions matching TRBD1. The CDR3 spells CASSYSDRGRSEQYF. In nucleotides, the CDR3 is TGTGCCAGCAGTTACTCAGACAGGGGGAGAAGCGAGCAGTACTTC.